Shown below are 14 T cell receptor beta chains from a single sample sequenced in a study of blood T cell repertoires in COVID-19. Generated by immunoSEQ multiplex PCR, the TCRdb table keeps only in-frame clones and is missing some. The sample lists about 64,000 clones; about 88% were seen once. Material: peripheral blood. The receptors here all came from a man between 65 and 80 years old with acute or convalescent COVID-19.

The V gene is TRBV6-5, the J gene TRBJ1-6, with no clear D. The V gene lost 2 bases and the J gene lost 7 bases, with 9 bases spanning the gap. Looked up from germline, CDR1 is MNHEY and CDR2 is SVGAGI. The CDR3 sequence is 14 residues long. As DNA, the CDR3 is TGTGCCAGCAGTTACGACGGGAGAAATTCACCCCTCCACTTT. It is translated as CASSYDGRNSPLHF.

The CDR3 reads CASSIYASGSYEQYF. The CDR3 DNA reads TGTGCCAGTAGTATTTATGCTAGCGGTTCCTACGAGCAGTACTTC. The chain joins TRBV19 to TRBJ2-7; TRBD2 aligns across 7 bases. The CDR3 loop spans 15 amino acids. V lost 3 bases to trimming and J lost 1 base; unmatched junction nucleotides: 6. The germline V gene encodes CDR1 LNHDA and CDR2 SQIVND (reference sequence).

The V call is TRBV5-1, the J call TRBJ1-6; the match to TRBD1 covers 8 bases. CDR1 and CDR2 (germline): SGHRS, YFSETQ. The CDR3 spans 16 residues. V shed 0 bases, J shed 10 bases, and the junction held 9 bases outside the gene matches. The CDR3 protein is CASSLESSRGLSPLHF. As DNA, the CDR3 is TGCGCCAGCAGCTTGGAAAGTTCCAGGGGGCTATCACCCCTCCACTTT.

The chain is built from TRBV5-1 and TRBJ2-7; D unresolved. This CDR3 is built from 13 residues. V shed 1 base and J shed 0 bases, with 5 bases lying between them. Germline V CDR1 and CDR2: SGHRS, YFSETQ. The CDR3 reads CASSLHPSYEQYF. The CDR3 region has the DNA TGCGCCAGCAGCTTGCATCCCTCCTACGAGCAGTACTTC.

The chain couples TRBV2 to TRBJ1-4; the D is unclear. Per the germline V gene, CDR1 is SNHLY and CDR2 is FYNNEI. V lost 5 bases and J lost 6, with 7 bases in between. The CDR3 runs 12 residues. The CDR3: CASSQEDEKLFF. In DNA, the CDR3 is TGTGCCAGCAGTCAGGAGGATGAAAAACTGTTTTTT.

The chain joins TRBV19 to TRBJ1-5; possible D gene TRBD1, 5 bases. Trimming stripped 5 bases from V and 0 bases from J, with 11 bases between. CDR1 and CDR2 from the germline V gene are LNHDA and SQIVND (reference sequence). The CDR3 is made up of 15 amino acids. As DNA, the CDR3 is TGTGCCAGTAGTCTACAGGAATATAGCAATCAGCCCCAGCATTTT. Translated, it gives CASSLQEYSNQPQHF.

The rearrangement links TRBV25-1 to TRBJ2-3; D might be TRBD2 (5 bases). Germline loops: CDR1 MGHDK, CDR2 SYGVNS. The CDR3 is 18 amino acids. V lost 0 bases, J lost 2 bases, and 18 bases lay in between. CDR3 residues: CASSEYQGQAGITDTQYF. CDR3 nucleotides: TGTGCCAGCAGTGAATATCAAGGGCAGGCGGGCATCACAGATACGCAGTATTTT.

The chain is built from TRBV18 and TRBJ2-7, with 7 nucleotides matching TRBD1. Germline assignment: CDR1 KGHSH and CDR2 LQKENI. This CDR3 has 15 residues. The J segment lost 2 bases and the V segment lost 5 bases, leaving 9 bases of the junction unmatched. The CDR3 region has the DNA TGTGCCAGCTCATCTCTGACAGGGACCCCCTACGAGCAGTACTTC. The encoded protein is CASSSLTGTPYEQYF.

V usage is TRBV19 and J usage is TRBJ2-7, with 7 bases lining up with TRBD1. The CDR3 has 15 residues. The germline gives CDR1 LNHDA, CDR2 SQIVND (reference sequence). The V gene end was trimmed by 5 bases and the J gene end by 2 bases; junction bases not matched to a gene: 9. The CDR3 DNA reads as TGTGCCAGTAGTTTAGCCCCGACAGGGACCTACGAGCAGTACTTC. Translated, it gives CASSLAPTGTYEQYF.

This rearrangement joins TRBV5-1 to TRBJ2-1, with 9 nucleotides matching TRBD2. V was pared by 1 base and J by 3 bases, with 5 bases of the junction left unmatched. The CDR3 covers 16 residues. Germline V gene lookup returns CDR1 SGHRS and CDR2 YFSETQ. CDR3 residues: CASSLWASGVYNEQFF. Written as DNA, the CDR3 is TGCGCCAGCAGCTTGTGGGCTAGCGGGGTCTACAATGAGCAGTTCTTC.

The chain carries TRBV3-1 (or the pseudogene TRBV3-2) and TRBJ2-3; TRBD2 is a possible D gene (5 bases). Germline-derived CDR1 and CDR2 are LGHDT and YNNKEL (reference sequence). CDR3 length: 13 residues. Trimming left V 4 bases short and J 6 bases short, with 11 bases between. The CDR3 region is CASSPLPGDTQYF. In DNA form, the CDR3 reads TGTGCCAGCAGCCCCCTCCCGGGGGATACGCAGTATTTT.

The chain combines TRBV18 with TRBJ2-2; 8 bases are a match to TRBD1. CDR3 size: 15 residues. Unmatched junction bases numbered 5, after V lost 3 bases and J lost 5 bases. Germline V gives CDR1 KGHSH, CDR2 LQKENI. CDR3 sequence reads: CASSPTGVETGELFF. In DNA, the CDR3 is TGTGCCAGCTCACCGACAGGGGTAGAGACCGGGGAGCTGTTTTTT.

The chain employs TRBV10-3 and TRBJ1-5, with 9 bases aligning to TRBD1. The germline V gene has CDR1 ENHRY and CDR2 SYGVKD. The CDR3 spans 19 residues. J was trimmed by 0 bases and V by 4 bases; bases with no gene match: 13. The CDR3 is CAISGMGQGPEYSNQPQHF. DNA for the CDR3: TGTGCCATCAGTGGAATGGGACAGGGTCCCGAGTATAGCAATCAGCCCCAGCATTTT.

The V and J genes are TRBV2 and TRBJ2-7, with D possibly being TRBD1 (5 bases). The CDR3 runs 15 residues. Deletions cut 7 bases from V and 0 bases from J, with 16 bases between. The germline V gene encodes CDR1 SNHLY and CDR2 FYNNEI. CDR3 loop: CASKDGAGLSYEQYF. DNA for the CDR3: TGTGCCAGCAAGGATGGGGCAGGGCTCTCCTACGAGCAGTACTTC. Together with reference TRBV2 and TRBJ2-7, the CDR3 gives the full variable domain: EPEVTQTPSHQVTQMGQEVILRCVPISNHLYFYWYRQILGQKVEFLVSFYNNEISEKSEIFDDQFSVERPDGSNFTLKIRSTKLEDSAMYFCASKDGAGLSYEQYFGPGTRLTVT.